Shown below are 14 T cell receptor beta chains from a single sample sequenced in a study of blood T cell repertoires in COVID-19. Measured with immunoSEQ multiplex PCR; TCRdb has only the in-frame clones, and not every one. Of about 440,000 clones in the sample, more than 85% are singletons; the top ten hold 4.3%. The sample comprised peripheral blood. The receptors were sampled from a woman aged 25-40 years with acute or convalescent COVID-19.

This clone was observed a handful of times. V is TRBV4-1 and J is TRBJ1-6, with 12 bases matching TRBD1. This CDR3 contains 17 residues. Trimming at V came to 1 base and at J to 6 bases, leaving 4 bases not matched to a gene. The germline CDR1 and CDR2 sequences are MGHRA and YSYEKL. CDR3 protein: CASSQAGTGGPNSPLHF. CDR3 sequence (DNA): TGCGCCAGCAGCCAAGCCGGGACAGGGGGCCCTAATTCACCCCTCCACTTT.

The chain uses TRBV2 and TRBJ1-2; D remains unclear. Between the trimmed V and J ends, which lost 8 bases and 3 bases, there was a span of 13 bases. Looked up from germline, CDR1 is SNHLY and CDR2 is FYNNEI. The CDR3 consists of 13 residues. CDR3: CASLEGEDYGYTF. CDR3 in DNA: TGTGCCAGCTTGGAGGGTGAGGACTATGGCTACACCTTC.

The genes are TRBV14 and TRBJ2-7; 8 bases align to TRBD1. Germline values: CDR1 SGHDN, CDR2 FVKESK. Losses at the gene ends were 5 bases for V and 3 bases for J; bases not matched to a gene: 9. The CDR3 has 15 amino acids. Here the CDR3 DNA reads TGTGCCAGCAGCTCGATTGACAGGGGTGGCTACGAGCAGTACTTC. Its protein product is CASSSIDRGGYEQYF. The full variable domain, completed using reference TRBV14 and TRBJ2-7, is EAGVTQFPSHSVIEKGQTVTLRCDPISGHDNLYWYRRVMGKEIKFLLHFVKESKQDESGMPNNRFLAERTGGTYSTLKVQPAELEDSGVYFCASSSIDRGGYEQYFGPGTRLTVT.

The rearrangement uses TRBV6-5 and TRBJ2-5; 8 bases are shared with TRBD1. Trimming took 2 bases from V and 5 from J; bases not matched to a gene: 7. Germline CDR1 is MNHEY and CDR2 is SVGAGI. The CDR3 is 15 residues long. The CDR3 DNA sequence: TGTGCCAGCAGTTACGCCGGGACAGGTCTCGAGACCCAGTACTTC. It encodes CASSYAGTGLETQYF.

V and J are TRBV7-8 and TRBJ2-5; D is possibly TRBD1 (7 bases). CDR1 and CDR2 from the germline V gene are SGHVS and FQNEAQ. The CDR3 totals 12 residues. V dropped 5 bases and J dropped 5 bases, with 9 bases sitting between them. This chain's CDR3 is CASSGGGETQYF. As DNA, the CDR3 is TGTGCCAGCAGCGGAGGGGGCGAGACCCAGTACTTC. Variable domain in full (rest from reference TRBV7-8 and TRBJ2-5): GAGVSQSPRYKVAKRGQDVALRCDPISGHVSLFWYQQALGQGPEFLTYFQNEAQLDKSGLPSDRFFAERPEGSVSTLKIQRTQQEDSAVYLCASSGGGETQYFGPGTRLLVL.

The chain recombines TRBV9 with TRBJ2-2; D is possibly TRBD2 (6 bases). The CDR3 runs 15 residues. V was pared by 4 bases and J by 6 bases, with 16 bases between. Germline loops: CDR1 SGDLS, CDR2 YYNGEE. Here the CDR3 DNA reads TGTGCCAGCAGCTTGCGACTAGTAGGCGCCGGGGAGCTGTTTTTT. As protein: CASSLRLVGAGELFF.

The chain links TRBV6-2 or TRBV6-3 to TRBJ2-1; D might be TRBD2 (7 bases). Germline V gene lookup returns CDR1 MNHEY and CDR2 SVGEGT. Trimming shortened V by 1 base and J by 10 bases, and 14 bases separated the two germline ends. The CDR3 runs 14 residues. The CDR3 region is CASSYLQEGGEQFF. CDR3 sequence (DNA): TGTGCCAGCAGTTACTTGCAGGAGGGGGGGGAGCAGTTCTTC.

The CDR3 loop is CASSGWEKGGTDTQYF. The CDR3 DNA follows: TGTGCCAGCAGCGGATGGGAGAAGGGAGGCACAGATACGCAGTATTTT. The chain has TRBV9 and TRBJ2-3; a weak D match, TRBD2 (5 bases). V dropped 3 bases and J dropped 1 base, with 15 bases sitting between them. This CDR3 has 16 residues. Germline V gene sequence: CDR1 SGDLS, CDR2 YYNGEE. The full variable domain, its missing parts supplied by reference TRBV9 and TRBJ2-3, is DSGVTQTPKHLITATGQRVTLRCSPRSGDLSVYWYQQSLDQGLQFLIQYYNGEERAKGNILERFSAQQFPDLHSELNLSSLELGDSALYFCASSGWEKGGTDTQYFGPGTRLTVL.

The V and J genes are TRBV5-1 and TRBJ2-2, with D perhaps TRBD1 (6 bases). Germline lookup yields CDR1 SGHRS and CDR2 YFSETQ. Between the trimmed V and J ends, which lost 5 bases and 4 bases, there was a span of 18 bases. The CDR3 consists of 16 residues. This chain's CDR3 is CASRRDRDTSTGELFF. CDR3 coding DNA: TGCGCCAGCAGGCGTGATAGGGACACCTCCACCGGGGAGCTGTTTTTT.

The chain carries TRBV6-6 and TRBJ2-1; D unresolved. V lost 0 bases and J 4 bases, leaving 7 bases between the germline ends. From germline, CDR1 is MNHNY and CDR2 SVGAGI (reference sequence). The CDR3 consists of 14 residues. The CDR3 here is CASSYSSVYNEQFF. The CDR3 bases are TGTGCCAGCAGTTACTCGTCCGTGTACAATGAGCAGTTCTTC.

This chain uses TRBV28 with TRBJ2-7, with 7 bases fitting TRBD1. Germline assignment: CDR1 MDHEN and CDR2 SYDVKM. The CDR3 length is 15 residues. The J segment lost 2 bases and the V segment lost 1 base, leaving 5 bases of the junction unmatched. In DNA form, the CDR3 reads TGTGCCAGCAGTTTATACCGCGGACAGGCCTACGAGCAGTACTTC. It is translated as CASSLYRGQAYEQYF.

The chain has TRBV7-8 and TRBJ1-5; 8 bases line up with TRBD1. The V and J ends lost 1 base and 6 bases, in that order; junction bases with no gene match: 11. Per the germline V gene, CDR1 is SGHVS and CDR2 is FQNEAQ. The CDR3 contains 17 residues. The CDR3 coding sequence is TGTGCCAGCAGCTTAGACCTCGGCCAGGGGGCTAGTCAGCCCCAGCATTTT. Protein sequence: CASSLDLGQGASQPQHF.

The chain carries TRBV2 and TRBJ2-3; D might be TRBD2 (7 bases). The CDR3 extends over 16 amino acids. The germline V gene has CDR1 SNHLY and CDR2 FYNNEI. V lost 5 bases to trimming and J lost 4 bases, with 19 bases between them. CDR3 DNA: TGTGCCAGCAGTCGCGGGGGCCCTAGGTCATCAGATACGCAGTATTTT. Amino acids: CASSRGGPRSSDTQYF.

This clone was observed a few times. The chain combines TRBV7-6 with TRBJ2-7; TRBD1 is a possible D gene (6 bases). The CDR3 runs 12 residues. Germline values: CDR1 SGHVS, CDR2 FNYEAQ. The ends were cut back, 4 bases at V and 12 bases at J, with 16 bases in the middle. The CDR3 loop reads CASSSNGDIPYF. In DNA form, the CDR3 reads TGTGCCAGCAGCTCAAATGGGGACATCCCGTACTTC.